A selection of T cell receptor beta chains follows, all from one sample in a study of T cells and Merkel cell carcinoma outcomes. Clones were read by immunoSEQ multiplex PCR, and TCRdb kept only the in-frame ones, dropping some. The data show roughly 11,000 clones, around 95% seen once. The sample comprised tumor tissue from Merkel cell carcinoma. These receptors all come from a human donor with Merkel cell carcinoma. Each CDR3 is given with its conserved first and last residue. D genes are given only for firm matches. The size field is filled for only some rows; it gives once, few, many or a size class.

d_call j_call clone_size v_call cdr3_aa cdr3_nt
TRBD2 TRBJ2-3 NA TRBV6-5 CASSYSLAGLTDTQYF TGTGCCAGCAGTTATTCGCTAGCGGGTCTCACAGATACGCAGTATTTT
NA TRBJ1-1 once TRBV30 CAWSLQGSTEAFF TGTGCCTGGAGCCTACAGGGAAGCACTGAAGCTTTCTTT
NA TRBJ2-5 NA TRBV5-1 CASSLGGSDRGTQYF TGCGCCAGCAGCTTAGGGGGGAGTGATAGAGGGACCCAGTACTTC
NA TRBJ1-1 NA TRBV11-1 CASSFHKVSEAFF TGTGCCAGCAGCTTTCACAAGGTCTCTGAAGCTTTCTTT
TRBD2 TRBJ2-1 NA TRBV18 CASSPLSGRQNEQFF TGTGCCAGCTCACCACTTAGCGGGAGGCAAAATGAGCAGTTCTTC
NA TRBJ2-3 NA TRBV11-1 CASSQNIRTDTQYF TGTGCCAGCAGCCAAAACATCCGGACAGATACGCAGTATTTT
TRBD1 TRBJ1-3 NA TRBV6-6 CASSRQGNSGNTIYF TGTGCCAGCAGCCGACAGGGAAACTCTGGAAACACCATATATTTT
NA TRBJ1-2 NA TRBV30 CAWSVDTGRSFNYGYTF TGTGCCTGGAGCGTGGACACGGGACGGTCTTTTAACTATGGCTACACCTTC
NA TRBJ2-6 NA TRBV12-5 CASAASGANVLTF TGTGCTAGTGCCGCCTCTGGGGCCAACGTTCTGACTTTC
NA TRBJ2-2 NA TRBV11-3 CASGPVGRVYSGELFF TGTGCCAGCGGACCAGTGGGCAGGGTTTATTCCGGGGAGCTGTTTTTT
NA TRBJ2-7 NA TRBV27 CASRPRTGIGEQYF TGTGCCAGCAGGCCGAGAACAGGGATCGGCGAGCAGTACTTC
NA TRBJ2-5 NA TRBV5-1 CASSLVRNSQETQYF TGCGCCAGCAGCTTGGTGCGGAACTCTCAAGAGACCCAGTACTTC
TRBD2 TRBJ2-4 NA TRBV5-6 CASSGGSANIQYF TGTGCCAGCTCAGGCGGGAGCGCGAACATTCAGTACTTC
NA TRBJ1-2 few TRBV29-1 CSVEESGTNYGYTF TGCAGCGTTGAAGAGTCAGGGACCAACTATGGCTACACCTTC
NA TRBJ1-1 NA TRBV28 CASSVTERGEAFF TGTGCCAGCAGTGTAACCGAGAGGGGTGAAGCTTTCTTT
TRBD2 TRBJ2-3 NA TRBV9 CASSVLAGGREDTQYF TGTGCCAGCAGCGTGCTAGCGGGAGGGCGTGAAGATACGCAGTATTTT
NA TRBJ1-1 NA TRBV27 CASSLWQGDTEAFF TGTGCCAGCAGTTTATGGCAGGGCGACACTGAAGCTTTCTTT
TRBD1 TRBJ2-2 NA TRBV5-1 CASSYQTGGEPGELFF TGCGCCAGCAGCTACCAGACAGGGGGCGAACCCGGGGAGCTGTTTTTT
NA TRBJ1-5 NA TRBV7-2 CASSSQGSNQPQHF TGTGCCAGCAGCTCACAGGGTAGCAATCAGCCCCAGCATTTT
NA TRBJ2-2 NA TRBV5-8 CASSLDGGELFF TGTGCCAGCAGCTTGGATGGCGGGGAGCTGTTTTTT
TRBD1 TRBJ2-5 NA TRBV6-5 CASRQALQGVGEQYF TGTGCCAGCAGGCAGGCCTTGCAGGGGGTCGGGGAGCAGTACTTC
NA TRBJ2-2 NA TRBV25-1 CASSEPLRGANTGELFF TGTGCCAGCAGTGAGCCTTTAAGGGGGGCGAACACCGGGGAGCTGTTTTTT
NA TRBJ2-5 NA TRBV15 CATSRGRGETQYF TGTGCCACCAGCAGAGGCCGGGGAGAGACCCAGTACTTC
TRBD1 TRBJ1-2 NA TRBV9 CASKGAGGTGLGYTF TGTGCCAGCAAGGGGGCTGGCGGGACAGGGTTGGGCTACACCTTC
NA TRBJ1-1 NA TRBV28 CASSSTQGGTEAFF TGTGCCAGCAGTTCCACCCAGGGAGGCACTGAAGCTTTCTTT
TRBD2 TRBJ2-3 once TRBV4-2 CASSQALAGGTDTQYF TGTGCCAGCAGCCAGGCTCTAGCGGGAGGCACAGATACGCAGTATTTT
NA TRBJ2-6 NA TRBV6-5 CASSSGTPGANVLTF TGTGCCAGCAGTAGCGGGACACCTGGGGCCAACGTCCTGACTTTC
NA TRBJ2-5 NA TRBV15 CATSRPQETQYF TGTGCCACCAGCAGACCACAAGAGACCCAGTACTTC